A single TCR beta chain is shown here with its context. In germline, CDR1 is LGHNA, CDR2 YNFKEQ. Between the trimmed V and J ends, which lost 4 bases and 3 bases, there was a span of 16 bases. This CDR3 is built from 17 residues. The data are from a study of response to subunit inactivated influenza vaccine. TCRdb used MiXCR to reprocess the RT-PCR reads, holding one entry per CDR3 protein. The sample includes around 320,000 distinct CDR3 sequences, approximately 20% of them seen just once. This clonotype was obtained from a man between 50 and 75 years old who received an inactivated influenza vaccine. The input for sequencing was PBMCs from blood, taken 21 months after vaccination. The chain recombines TRBV4-2 with TRBJ1-6; D call uncertain. The CDR3 DNA reads as TGTGCCAGCAGCCTCGGCCTCCGGGGAAACTATAATTCACCCCTCCACTTT. Its translation: CASSLGLRGNYNSPLHF.